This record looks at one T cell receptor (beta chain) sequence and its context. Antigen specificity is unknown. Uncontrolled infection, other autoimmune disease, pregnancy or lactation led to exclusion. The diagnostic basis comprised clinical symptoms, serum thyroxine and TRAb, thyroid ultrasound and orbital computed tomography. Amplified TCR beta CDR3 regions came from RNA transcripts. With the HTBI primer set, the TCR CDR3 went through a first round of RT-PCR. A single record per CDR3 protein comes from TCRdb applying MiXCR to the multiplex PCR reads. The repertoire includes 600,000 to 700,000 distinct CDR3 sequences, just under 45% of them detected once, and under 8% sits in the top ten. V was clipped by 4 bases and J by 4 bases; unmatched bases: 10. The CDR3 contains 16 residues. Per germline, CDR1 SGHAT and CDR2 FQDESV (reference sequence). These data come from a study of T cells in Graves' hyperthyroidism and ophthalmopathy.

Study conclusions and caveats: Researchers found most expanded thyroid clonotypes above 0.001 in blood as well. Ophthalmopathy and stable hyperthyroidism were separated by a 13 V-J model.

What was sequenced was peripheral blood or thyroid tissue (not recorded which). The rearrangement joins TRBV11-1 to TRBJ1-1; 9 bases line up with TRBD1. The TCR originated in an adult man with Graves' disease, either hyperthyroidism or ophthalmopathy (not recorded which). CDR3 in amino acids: CASSSSPGQGTTEAFF. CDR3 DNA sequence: TGTGCCAGCAGCTCTTCCCCGGGACAGGGAACCACTGAAGCTTTCTTT.